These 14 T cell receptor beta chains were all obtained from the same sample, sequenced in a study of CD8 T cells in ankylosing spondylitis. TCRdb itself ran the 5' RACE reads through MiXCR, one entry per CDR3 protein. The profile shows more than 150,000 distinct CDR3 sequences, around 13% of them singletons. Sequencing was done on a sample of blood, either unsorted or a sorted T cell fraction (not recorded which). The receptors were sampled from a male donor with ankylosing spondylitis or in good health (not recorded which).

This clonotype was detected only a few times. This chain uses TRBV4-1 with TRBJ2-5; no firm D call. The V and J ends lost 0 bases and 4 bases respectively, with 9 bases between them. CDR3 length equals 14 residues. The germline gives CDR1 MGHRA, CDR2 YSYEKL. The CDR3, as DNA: TGCGCCAGCAGCCAAGAGACTGGGCGAGAGACCCAGTACTTC. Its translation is CASSQETGRETQYF.

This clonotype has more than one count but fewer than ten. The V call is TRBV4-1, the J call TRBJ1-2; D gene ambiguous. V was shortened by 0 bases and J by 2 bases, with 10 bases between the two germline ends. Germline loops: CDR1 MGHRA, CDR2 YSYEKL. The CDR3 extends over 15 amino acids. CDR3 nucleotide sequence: TGCGCCAGCAGCCAAGATAGCTGGGGAAACTATGGCTACACCTTC. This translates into CASSQDSWGNYGYTF.

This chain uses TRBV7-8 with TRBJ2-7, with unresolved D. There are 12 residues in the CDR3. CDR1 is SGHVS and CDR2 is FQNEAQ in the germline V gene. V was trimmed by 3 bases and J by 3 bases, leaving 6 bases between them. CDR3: CASSFRSYEQYF. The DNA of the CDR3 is TGTGCCAGCAGCTTTCGCAGCTACGAGCAGTACTTC.

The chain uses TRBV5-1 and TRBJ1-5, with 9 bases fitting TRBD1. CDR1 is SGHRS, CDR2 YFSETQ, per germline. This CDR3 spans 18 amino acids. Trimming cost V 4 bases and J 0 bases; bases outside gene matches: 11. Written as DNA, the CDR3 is TGCGCCAGCAGCCCAAAGGGGGACAGGGAATATAGCAATCAGCCCCAGCATTTT. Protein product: CASSPKGDREYSNQPQHF.

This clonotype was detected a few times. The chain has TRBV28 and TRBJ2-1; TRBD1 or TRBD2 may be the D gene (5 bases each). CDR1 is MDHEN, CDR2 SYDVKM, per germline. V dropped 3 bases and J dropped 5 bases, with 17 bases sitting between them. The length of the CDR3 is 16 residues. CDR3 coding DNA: TGTGCCAGCAGTTTCGTCCACGGGACCCGAGACAATGAGCAGTTCTTC. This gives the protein CASSFVHGTRDNEQFF.

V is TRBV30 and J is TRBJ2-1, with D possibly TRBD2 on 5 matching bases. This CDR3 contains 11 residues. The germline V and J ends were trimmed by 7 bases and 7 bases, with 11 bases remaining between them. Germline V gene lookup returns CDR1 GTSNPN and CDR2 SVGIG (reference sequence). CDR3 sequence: CASHSGNEQFF. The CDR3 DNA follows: TGTGCCTCACACTCGGGGAATGAGCAGTTCTTC.

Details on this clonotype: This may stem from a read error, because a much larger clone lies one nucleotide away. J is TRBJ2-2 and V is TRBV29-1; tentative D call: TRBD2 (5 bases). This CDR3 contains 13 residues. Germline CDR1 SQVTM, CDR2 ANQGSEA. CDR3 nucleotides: TGCAGCGTTGAAGAGGGAAACACCGGGGAGCTGATTTTT. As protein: CSVEEGNTGELIF.

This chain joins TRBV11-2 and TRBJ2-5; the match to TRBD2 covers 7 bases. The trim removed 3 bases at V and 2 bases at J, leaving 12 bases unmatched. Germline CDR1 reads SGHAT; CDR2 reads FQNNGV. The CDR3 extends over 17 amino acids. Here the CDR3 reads CASSLFAGEGTQETQYF. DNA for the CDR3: TGTGCCAGCAGCTTGTTCGCGGGAGAGGGGACTCAAGAGACCCAGTACTTC.

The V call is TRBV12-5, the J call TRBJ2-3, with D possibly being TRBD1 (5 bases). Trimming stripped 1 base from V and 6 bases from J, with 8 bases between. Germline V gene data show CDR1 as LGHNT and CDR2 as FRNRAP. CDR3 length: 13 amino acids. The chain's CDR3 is CASGLGGWDTQYF. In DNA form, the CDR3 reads TGTGCTAGTGGTTTGGGGGGCTGGGATACGCAGTATTTT.

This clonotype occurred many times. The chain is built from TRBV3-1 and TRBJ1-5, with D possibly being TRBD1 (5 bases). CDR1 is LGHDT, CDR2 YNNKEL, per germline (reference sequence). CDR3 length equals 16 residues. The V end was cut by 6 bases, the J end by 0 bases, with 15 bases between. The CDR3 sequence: CASRRTGDYSNQPQHF. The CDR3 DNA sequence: TGTGCCAGCAGACGTACAGGAGATTATAGCAATCAGCCCCAGCATTTT.

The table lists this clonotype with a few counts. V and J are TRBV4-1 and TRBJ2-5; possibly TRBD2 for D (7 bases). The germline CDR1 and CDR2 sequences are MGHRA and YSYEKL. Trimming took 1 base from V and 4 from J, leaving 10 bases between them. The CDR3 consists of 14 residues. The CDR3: CASSQGAGAETQYF. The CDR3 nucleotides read TGCGCCAGCAGCCAAGGCGCGGGGGCAGAGACCCAGTACTTC.

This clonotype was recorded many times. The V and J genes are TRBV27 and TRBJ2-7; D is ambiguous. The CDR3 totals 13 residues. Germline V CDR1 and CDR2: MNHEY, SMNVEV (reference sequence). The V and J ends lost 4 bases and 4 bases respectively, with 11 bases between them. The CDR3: CASSWGRPYEQYF. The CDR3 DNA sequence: TGTGCCAGCAGTTGGGGAAGGCCATACGAGCAGTACTTC.

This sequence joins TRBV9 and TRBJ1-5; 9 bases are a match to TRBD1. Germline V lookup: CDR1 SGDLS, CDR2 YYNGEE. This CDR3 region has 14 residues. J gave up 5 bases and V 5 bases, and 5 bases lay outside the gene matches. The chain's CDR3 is CASSEGQGYQPQHF. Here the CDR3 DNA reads TGTGCCAGCAGTGAGGGACAGGGCTATCAGCCCCAGCATTTT.

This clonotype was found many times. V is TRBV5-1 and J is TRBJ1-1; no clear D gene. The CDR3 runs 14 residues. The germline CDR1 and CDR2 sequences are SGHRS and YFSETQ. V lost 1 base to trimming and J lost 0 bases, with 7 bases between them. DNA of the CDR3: TGCGCCAGCAGCTTGAGCAGCATGAACACTGAAGCTTTCTTT. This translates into CASSLSSMNTEAFF.